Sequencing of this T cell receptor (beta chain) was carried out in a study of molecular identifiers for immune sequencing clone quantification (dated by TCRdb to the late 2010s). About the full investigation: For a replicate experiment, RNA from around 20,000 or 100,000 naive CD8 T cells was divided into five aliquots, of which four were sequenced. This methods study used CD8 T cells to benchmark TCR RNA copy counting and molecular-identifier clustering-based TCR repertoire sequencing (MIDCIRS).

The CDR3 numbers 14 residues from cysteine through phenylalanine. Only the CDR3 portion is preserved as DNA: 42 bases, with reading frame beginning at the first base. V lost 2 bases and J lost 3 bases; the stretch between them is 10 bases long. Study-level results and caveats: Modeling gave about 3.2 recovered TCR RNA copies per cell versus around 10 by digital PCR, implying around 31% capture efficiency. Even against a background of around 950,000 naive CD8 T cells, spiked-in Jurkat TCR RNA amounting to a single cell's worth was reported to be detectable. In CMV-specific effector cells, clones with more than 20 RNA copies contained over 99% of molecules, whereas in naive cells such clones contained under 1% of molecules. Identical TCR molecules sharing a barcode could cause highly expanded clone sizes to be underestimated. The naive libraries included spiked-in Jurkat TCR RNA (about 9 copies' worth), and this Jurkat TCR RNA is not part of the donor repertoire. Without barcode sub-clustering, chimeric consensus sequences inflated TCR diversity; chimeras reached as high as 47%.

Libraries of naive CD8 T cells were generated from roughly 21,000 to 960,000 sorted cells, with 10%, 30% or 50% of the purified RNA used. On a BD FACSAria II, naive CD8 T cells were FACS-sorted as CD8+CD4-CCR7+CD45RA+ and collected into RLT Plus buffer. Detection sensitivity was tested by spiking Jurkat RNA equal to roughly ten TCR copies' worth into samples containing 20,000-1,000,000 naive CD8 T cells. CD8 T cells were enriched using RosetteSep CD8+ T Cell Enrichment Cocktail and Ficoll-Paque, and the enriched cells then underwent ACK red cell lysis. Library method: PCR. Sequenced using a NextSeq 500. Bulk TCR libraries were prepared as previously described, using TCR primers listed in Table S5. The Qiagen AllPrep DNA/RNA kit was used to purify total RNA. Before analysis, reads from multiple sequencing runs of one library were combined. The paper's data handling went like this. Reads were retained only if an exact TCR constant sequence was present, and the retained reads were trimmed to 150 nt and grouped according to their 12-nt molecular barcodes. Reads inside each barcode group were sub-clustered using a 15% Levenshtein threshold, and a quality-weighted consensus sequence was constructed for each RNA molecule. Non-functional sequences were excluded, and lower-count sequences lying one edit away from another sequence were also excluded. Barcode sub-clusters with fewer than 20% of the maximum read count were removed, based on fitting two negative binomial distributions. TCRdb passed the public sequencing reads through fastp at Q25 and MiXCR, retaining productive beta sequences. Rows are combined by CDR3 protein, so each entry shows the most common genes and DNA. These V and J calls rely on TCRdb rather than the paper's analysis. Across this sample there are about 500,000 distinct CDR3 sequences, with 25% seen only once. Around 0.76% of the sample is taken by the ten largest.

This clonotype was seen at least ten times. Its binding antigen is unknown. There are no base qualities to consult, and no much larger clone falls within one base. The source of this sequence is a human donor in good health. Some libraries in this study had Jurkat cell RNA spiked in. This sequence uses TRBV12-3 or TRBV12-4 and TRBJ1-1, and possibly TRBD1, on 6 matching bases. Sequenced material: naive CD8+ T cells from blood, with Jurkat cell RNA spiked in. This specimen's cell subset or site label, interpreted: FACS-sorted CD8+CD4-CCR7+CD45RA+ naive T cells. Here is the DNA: TGTGCCAGCAGTTTAATGGGGGCTTACACTGAAGCTTTCTTT. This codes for CASSLMGAYTEAFF.